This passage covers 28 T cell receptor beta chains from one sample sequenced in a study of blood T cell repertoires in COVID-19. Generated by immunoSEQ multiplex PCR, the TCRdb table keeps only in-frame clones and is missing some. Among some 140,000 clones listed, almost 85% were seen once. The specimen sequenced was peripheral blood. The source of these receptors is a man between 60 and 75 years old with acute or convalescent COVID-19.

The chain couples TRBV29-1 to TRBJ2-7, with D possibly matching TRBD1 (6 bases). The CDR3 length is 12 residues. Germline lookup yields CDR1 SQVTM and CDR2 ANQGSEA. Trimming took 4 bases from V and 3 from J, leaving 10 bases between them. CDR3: CSVGPGVYEQYF. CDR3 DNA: TGCAGCGTTGGGCCAGGGGTCTACGAGCAGTACTTC.

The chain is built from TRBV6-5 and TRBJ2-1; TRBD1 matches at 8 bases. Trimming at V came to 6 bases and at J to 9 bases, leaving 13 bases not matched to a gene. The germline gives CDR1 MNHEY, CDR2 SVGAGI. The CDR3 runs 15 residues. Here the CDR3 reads CASRNSGQVGVEQFF. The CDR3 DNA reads TGTGCCAGCAGGAATTCGGGACAGGTGGGGGTTGAGCAGTTCTTC.

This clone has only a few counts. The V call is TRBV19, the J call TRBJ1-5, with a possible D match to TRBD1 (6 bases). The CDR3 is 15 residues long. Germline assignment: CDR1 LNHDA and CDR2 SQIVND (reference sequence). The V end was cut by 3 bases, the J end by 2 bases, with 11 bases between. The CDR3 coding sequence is TGTGCCAGTAGTATCATCTCAGGGGGCAATCAGCCCCAGCATTTT. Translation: CASSIISGGNQPQHF.

Written as DNA, the CDR3 is TGCTCCGGGTTAATCTGGGACGAGCAGTACTTC. Protein product: CSGLIWDEQYF. This chain uses TRBV29-1 with TRBJ2-7; D remains unclear. The CDR3 covers 11 residues. Germline V CDR1 and CDR2: SQVTM, ANQGSEA.

The chain's CDR3 is CASSFAARNTEAFF. Written as DNA, the CDR3 is TGTGCCAGCAGCTTTGCGGCCCGGAACACTGAAGCTTTCTTT. The rearrangement uses TRBV5-6 and TRBJ1-1, with D uncertain. The CDR3 totals 14 residues. Deletions cut 2 bases from V and 1 base from J, with 9 bases between. The V gene's germline CDR1 is SGHDT and CDR2 YYEEEE.

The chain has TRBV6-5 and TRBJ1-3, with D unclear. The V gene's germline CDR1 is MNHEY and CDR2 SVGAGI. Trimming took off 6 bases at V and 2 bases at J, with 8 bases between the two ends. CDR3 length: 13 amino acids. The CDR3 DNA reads TGTGCCAGCAGGACTCTGACTGGAAACACCATATATTTT. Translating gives CASRTLTGNTIYF.

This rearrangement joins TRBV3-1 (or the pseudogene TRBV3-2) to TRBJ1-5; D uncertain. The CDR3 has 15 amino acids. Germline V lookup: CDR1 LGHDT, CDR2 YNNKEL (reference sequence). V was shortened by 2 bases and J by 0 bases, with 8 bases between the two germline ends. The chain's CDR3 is CASSQTPYSNQPQHF. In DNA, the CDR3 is TGTGCCAGCAGCCAAACACCGTATAGCAATCAGCCCCAGCATTTT.

CDR3 coding DNA: TGTGCCAGCAGCCCATATTCTGAGGGTGCCTACGAGCAGTACTTC. Translation: CASSPYSEGAYEQYF. This chain joins TRBV9 and TRBJ2-7; TRBD2 is a possible D gene (5 bases). Germline lookup yields CDR1 SGDLS and CDR2 YYNGEE. Trimming pared 4 bases from V and 2 bases from J, leaving 16 bases between. The CDR3 extends over 15 amino acids.

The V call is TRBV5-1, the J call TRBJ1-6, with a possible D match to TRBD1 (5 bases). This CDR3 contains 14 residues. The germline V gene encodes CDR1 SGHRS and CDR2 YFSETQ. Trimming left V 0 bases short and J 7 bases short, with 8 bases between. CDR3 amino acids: CASSLDGANSPLHF. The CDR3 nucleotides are TGCGCCAGCAGCTTGGATGGGGCCAATTCACCCCTCCACTTT.

The CDR3 is CASSVVGTSSYNEQFF. The CDR3 nucleotides read TGTGCCAGCAGCGTAGTCGGGACTTCCTCCTACAATGAGCAGTTCTTC. The V call is TRBV9, the J call TRBJ2-1; a weak D match, TRBD2 (6 bases). CDR3 length: 16 amino acids. Germline values: CDR1 SGDLS, CDR2 YYNGEE. The ends were cut back, 0 bases at V and 0 bases at J, with 10 bases in the middle.

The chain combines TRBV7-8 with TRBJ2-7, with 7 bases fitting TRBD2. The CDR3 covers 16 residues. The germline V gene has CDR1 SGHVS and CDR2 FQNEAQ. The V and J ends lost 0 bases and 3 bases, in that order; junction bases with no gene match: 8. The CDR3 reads CASSLAQGIAGYEQYF. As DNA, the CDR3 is TGTGCCAGCAGCTTAGCTCAAGGGATAGCGGGCTACGAGCAGTACTTC.

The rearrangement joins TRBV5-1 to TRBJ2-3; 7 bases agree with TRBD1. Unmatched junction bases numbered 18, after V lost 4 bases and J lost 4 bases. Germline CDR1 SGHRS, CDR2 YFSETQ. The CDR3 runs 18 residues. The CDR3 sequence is CASSGLGTGAGSPDTQYF. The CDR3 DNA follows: TGCGCCAGCAGCGGTTTAGGTACAGGGGCGGGTAGTCCAGATACGCAGTATTTT.

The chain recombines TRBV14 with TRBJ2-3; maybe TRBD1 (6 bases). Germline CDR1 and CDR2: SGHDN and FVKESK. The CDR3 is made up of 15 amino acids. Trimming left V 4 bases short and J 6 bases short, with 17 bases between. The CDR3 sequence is CASSLWQGKLDTQYF. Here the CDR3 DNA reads TGTGCCAGCAGCCTGTGGCAGGGGAAGTTGGATACGCAGTATTTT.

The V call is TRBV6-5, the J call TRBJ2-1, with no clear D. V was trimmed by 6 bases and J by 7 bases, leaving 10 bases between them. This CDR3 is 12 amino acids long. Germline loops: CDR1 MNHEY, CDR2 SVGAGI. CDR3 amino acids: CASSSGRNEQFF. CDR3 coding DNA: TGTGCCAGCAGCTCTGGTCGGAATGAGCAGTTCTTC.

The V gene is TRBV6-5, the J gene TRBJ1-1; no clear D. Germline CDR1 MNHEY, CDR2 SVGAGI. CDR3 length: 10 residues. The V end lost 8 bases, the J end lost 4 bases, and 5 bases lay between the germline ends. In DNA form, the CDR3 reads TGTGCCAGCTCTGTCACTGAAGCTTTCTTT. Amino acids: CASSVTEAFF.

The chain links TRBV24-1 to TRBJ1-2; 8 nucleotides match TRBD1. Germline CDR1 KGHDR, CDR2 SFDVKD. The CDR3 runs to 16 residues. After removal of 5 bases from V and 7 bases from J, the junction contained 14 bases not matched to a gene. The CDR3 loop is CATSVARGRGHRGYTF. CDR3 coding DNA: TGTGCCACCAGTGTGGCTAGGGGCAGGGGGCATCGTGGCTACACCTTC.

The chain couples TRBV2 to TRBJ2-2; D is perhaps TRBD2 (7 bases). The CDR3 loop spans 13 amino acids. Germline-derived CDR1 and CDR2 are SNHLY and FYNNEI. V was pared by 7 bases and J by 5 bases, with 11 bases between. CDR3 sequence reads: CASNREGTGELFF. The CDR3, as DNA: TGTGCCAGCAACAGGGAGGGGACCGGGGAGCTGTTTTTT. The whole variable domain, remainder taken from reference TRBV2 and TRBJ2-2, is EPEVTQTPSHQVTQMGQEVILRCVPISNHLYFYWYRQILGQKVEFLVSFYNNEISEKSEIFDDQFSVERPDGSNFTLKIRSTKLEDSAMYFCASNREGTGELFFGEGSRLTVL.

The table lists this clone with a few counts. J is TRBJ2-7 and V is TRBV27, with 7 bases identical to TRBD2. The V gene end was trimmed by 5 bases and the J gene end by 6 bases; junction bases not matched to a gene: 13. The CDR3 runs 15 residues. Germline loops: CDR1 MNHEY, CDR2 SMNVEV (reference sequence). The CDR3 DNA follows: TGTGCCAGCAGTACCACGGGGGGTCCTACCGGCGAGCAGTACTTC. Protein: CASSTTGGPTGEQYF.

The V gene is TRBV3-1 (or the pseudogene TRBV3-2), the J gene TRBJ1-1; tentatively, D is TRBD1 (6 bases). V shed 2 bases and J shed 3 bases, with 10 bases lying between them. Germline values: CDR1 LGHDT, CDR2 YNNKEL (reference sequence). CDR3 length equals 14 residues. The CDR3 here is CASSQLDRYTEAFF. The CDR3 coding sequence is TGTGCCAGCAGCCAATTGGACAGATACACTGAAGCTTTCTTT.

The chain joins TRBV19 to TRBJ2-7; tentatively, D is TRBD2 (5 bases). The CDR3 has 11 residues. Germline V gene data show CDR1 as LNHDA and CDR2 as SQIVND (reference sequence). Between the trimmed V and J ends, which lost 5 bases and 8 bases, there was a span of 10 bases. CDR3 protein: CASSWASQQYF. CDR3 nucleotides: TGTGCCAGTAGTTGGGCTAGCCAGCAGTACTTC.

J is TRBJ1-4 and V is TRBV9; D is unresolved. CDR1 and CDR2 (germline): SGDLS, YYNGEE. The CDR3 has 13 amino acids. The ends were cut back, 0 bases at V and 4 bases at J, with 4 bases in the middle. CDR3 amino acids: CASSVALNEKLFF. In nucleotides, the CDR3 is TGTGCCAGCAGCGTAGCCCTTAATGAAAAACTGTTTTTT. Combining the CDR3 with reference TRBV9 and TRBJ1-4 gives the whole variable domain DSGVTQTPKHLITATGQRVTLRCSPRSGDLSVYWYQQSLDQGLQFLIQYYNGEERAKGNILERFSAQQFPDLHSELNLSSLELGDSALYFCASSVALNEKLFFGSGTQLSVL.

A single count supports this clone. CDR3 sequence: CASSDMQGGTEAFF. The CDR3 DNA reads as TGCGCCAGCAGTGATATGCAGGGCGGCACTGAAGCTTTCTTT. The gene calls are TRBV10-1 and TRBJ1-1, with D possibly TRBD1 on 5 matching bases. This CDR3 spans 14 amino acids. V was pared by 3 bases and J by 4 bases, with 12 bases between. CDR1 WNHNN and CDR2 SYGVQD come from the germline V gene (reference sequence).

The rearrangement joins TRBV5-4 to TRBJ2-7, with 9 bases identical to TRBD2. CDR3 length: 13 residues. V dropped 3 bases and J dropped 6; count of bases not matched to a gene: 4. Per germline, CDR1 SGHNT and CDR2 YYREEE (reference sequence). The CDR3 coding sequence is TGTGCCAGCAGCTCTAGCGGGGCGGGCGAGCAGTACTTC. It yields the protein CASSSSGAGEQYF.

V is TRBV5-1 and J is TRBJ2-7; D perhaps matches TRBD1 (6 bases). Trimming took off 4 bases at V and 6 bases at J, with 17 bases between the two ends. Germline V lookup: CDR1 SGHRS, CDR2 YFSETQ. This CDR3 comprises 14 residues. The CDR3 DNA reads TGCGCCAGCAGCGTAACCGAGGGGGTGTCCGAGCAGTACTTC. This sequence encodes CASSVTEGVSEQYF.

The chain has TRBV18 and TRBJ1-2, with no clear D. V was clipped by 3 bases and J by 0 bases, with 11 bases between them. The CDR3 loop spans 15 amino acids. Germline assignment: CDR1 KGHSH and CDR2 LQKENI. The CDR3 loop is CASSPVSAPNYGYTF. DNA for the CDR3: TGTGCCAGCTCACCGGTGAGCGCCCCTAACTATGGCTACACCTTC. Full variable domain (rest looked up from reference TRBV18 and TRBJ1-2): NAGVMQNPRHLVRRRGQEARLRCSPMKGHSHVYWYRQLPEEGLKFMVYLQKENIIDESGMPKERFSAEFPKEGPSILRIQQVVRGDSAAYFCASSPVSAPNYGYTFGSGTRLTVV.

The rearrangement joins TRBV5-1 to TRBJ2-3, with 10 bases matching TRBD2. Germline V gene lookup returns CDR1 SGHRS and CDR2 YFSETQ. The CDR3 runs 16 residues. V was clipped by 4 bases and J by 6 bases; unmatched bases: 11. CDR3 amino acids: CASSDLKRGGGDTQYF. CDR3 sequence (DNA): TGCGCCAGCAGCGACCTCAAGCGGGGGGGCGGGGATACGCAGTATTTT.

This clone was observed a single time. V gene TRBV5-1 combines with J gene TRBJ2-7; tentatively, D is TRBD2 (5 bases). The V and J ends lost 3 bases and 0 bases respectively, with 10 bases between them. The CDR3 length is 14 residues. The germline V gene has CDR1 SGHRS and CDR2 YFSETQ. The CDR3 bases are TGCGCCAGCAGCTATGGGAGTGTCTCCTACGAGCAGTACTTC. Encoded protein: CASSYGSVSYEQYF.

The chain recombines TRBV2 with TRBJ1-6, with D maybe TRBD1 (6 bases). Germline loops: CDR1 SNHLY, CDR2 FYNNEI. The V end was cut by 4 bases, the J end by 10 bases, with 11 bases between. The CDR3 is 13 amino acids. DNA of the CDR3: TGTGCCAGCAGTGCGGAACAGGGCTCACCCCTCCACTTT. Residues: CASSAEQGSPLHF. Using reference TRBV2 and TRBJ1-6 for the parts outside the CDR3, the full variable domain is EPEVTQTPSHQVTQMGQEVILRCVPISNHLYFYWYRQILGQKVEFLVSFYNNEISEKSEIFDDQFSVERPDGSNFTLKIRSTKLEDSAMYFCASSAEQGSPLHFGNGTRLTVT.